A single sample is the source of the 16 T cell receptor beta chains below, sequenced in a study of chemoradiotherapy in HPV16-positive cancers. Generated by immunoSEQ multiplex PCR, the TCRdb table keeps only in-frame clones and is missing some. The sample yields 9,500 to 15,000 clones, over 75% seen once. Sequenced material: blood, taken from a patient who underwent chemoradiotherapy. The origin of the receptors is a human donor with HPV-associated anogenital cancer.

The rearrangement uses TRBV19 and TRBJ2-3; 11 bases agree with TRBD2. V was pared by 1 base and J by 6 bases, with 0 bases of the junction left unmatched. The CDR3 contains 14 residues. Per germline, CDR1 LNHDA and CDR2 SQIVND (reference sequence). The CDR3 nucleotides read TGTGCCAGTAGTATAGCTAGCGGGGGGGATACGCAGTATTTT. It translates to CASSIASGGDTQYF.

This clone has more than one count but fewer than ten. CDR3 coding DNA: TGTGCCAGCAGCGCCGCAGGGGGTTCCTACGAGCAGTACTTC. Translating gives CASSAAGGSYEQYF. V and J are TRBV7-7 and TRBJ2-7, with 7 bases fitting TRBD1. Unmatched junction bases numbered 5, after V lost 5 bases and J lost 1 base. Germline values: CDR1 SSHAT, CDR2 FNYEAQ (reference sequence). The length of the CDR3 is 14 residues.

CDR3: CASRPTGDYGYTF. The CDR3 DNA reads as TGTGCCAGCAGACCTACAGGGGACTATGGCTACACCTTC. V is TRBV7-3 and J is TRBJ1-2; the match to TRBD1 covers 7 bases. The CDR3 runs to 13 residues. V trimming: 6 bases; J trimming: 3 bases; junction bases outside the gene matches: 4. Per the germline V gene, CDR1 is SGHTA and CDR2 is FQGTGA.

The chain couples TRBV6-6 to TRBJ2-7; TRBD2 aligns across 11 bases. The CDR3 spans 16 residues. V shed 5 bases and J 3 bases; nucleotides not matched to a gene: 9. In germline, CDR1 is MNHNY, CDR2 SVGAGI (reference sequence). The CDR3 DNA reads as TGTGCCAGCAGTCACCGCCGCGGACTAGCGGGCTACGAGCAGTACTTC. Translation: CASSHRRGLAGYEQYF.

The chain is built from TRBV7-9 and TRBJ1-5, with TRBD1 identical over 12 bases. CDR3 length: 18 amino acids. CDR1 SEHNR and CDR2 FQNEAQ come from the germline V gene (reference sequence). V trimming: 4 bases; J trimming: 0 bases; junction bases outside the gene matches: 7. Written as DNA, the CDR3 is TGTGCCAGCAGCTCCCGGGACAGGGGGCCTCTTAGCAATCAGCCCCAGCATTTT. Its translation is CASSSRDRGPLSNQPQHF. Drawing the rest from reference TRBV7-9 and TRBJ1-5, the complete variable domain is DTGVSQNPRHKITKRGQNVTFRCDPISEHNRLYWYRQTLGQGPEFLTYFQNEAQLEKSRLLSDRFSAERPKGSFSTLEIQRTEQGDSAMYLCASSSRDRGPLSNQPQHFGDGTRLSIL.

The V and J genes are TRBV15 and TRBJ2-4, with 8 bases identical to TRBD2. CDR1 and CDR2 from the germline V gene are LNHNV and YYDKDF (reference sequence). This CDR3 spans 16 amino acids. V shed 5 bases and J 1 base; nucleotides not matched to a gene: 7. For the CDR3, the DNA is TGTGCCACCAGCGGATACGGGGGGGTGGCCAAAAACATTCAGTACTTC. This codes for CATSGYGGVAKNIQYF.

As regards this clone: At one end, the junction sequence differs from germline, possibly due to a read error. The CDR3 DNA follows: TGTGCTAGCAGCAATAGCGGGCCCCCGGGAGATACGCAGTATTTT. Translating it yields CASSNSGPPGDTQYF. V and J are TRBV7-7 and TRBJ2-3; TRBD2 matches at 7 bases. Germline CDR1 and CDR2: SSHAT and FNYEAQ (reference sequence). The CDR3 runs 15 residues.

This chain joins TRBV4-1 and TRBJ2-7; D uncertain. With 4 bases removed from V and 0 bases from J, the gap between germline ends came to 13 bases. From germline, CDR1 is MGHRA and CDR2 YSYEKL. The CDR3 spans 15 residues. CDR3 amino acids: CASSLTAESSYEQYF. In nucleotides, the CDR3 is TGCGCCAGCAGCCTGACCGCGGAAAGCTCCTACGAGCAGTACTTC.

The rearrangement links TRBV27 to TRBJ1-6, with D unresolved. Germline CDR1 and CDR2: MNHEY and SMNVEV (reference sequence). CDR3 length: 15 residues. Trimming removed 3 bases at V and 15 bases at J, with 21 bases between. The CDR3 DNA sequence: TGTGCCAGCAGTTTGATGGGAACTGCCCTCTGGCTCCTCCACTTT. Its translation: CASSLMGTALWLLHF.

This sequence joins TRBV11-2 and TRBJ2-7; 7 bases line up with TRBD1. CDR1 is SGHAT and CDR2 is FQNNGV in the germline V gene. Trimming at V came to 6 bases and at J to 9 bases, leaving 17 bases not matched to a gene. The CDR3 runs 15 residues. Written as DNA, the CDR3 is TGTGCCAGCAGTCCCCCTTGGGACAGCCGTTCGGGGCAGTACTTC. This encodes CASSPPWDSRSGQYF.

The gene calls are TRBV7-9 and TRBJ1-1; 11 bases align to TRBD1. The CDR3 is made up of 16 amino acids. From germline, CDR1 is SEHNR and CDR2 FQNEAQ (reference sequence). J was trimmed by 3 bases and V by 5 bases; bases with no gene match: 8. The CDR3 spells CASSPGQGVGDTEAFF. Written as DNA, the CDR3 is TGTGCCAGCAGCCCGGGACAGGGGGTAGGGGACACTGAAGCTTTCTTT.

The J gene is TRBJ2-5, the V gene TRBV30, with 7 bases that match TRBD2. This CDR3 spans 15 amino acids. CDR1 is GTSNPN, CDR2 SVGIG, per germline (reference sequence). After removal of 3 bases from V and 14 bases from J, the junction contained 21 bases not matched to a gene. The CDR3 sequence is CAWSETSLAGDFAYF. The DNA for the CDR3 is TGTGCCTGGAGCGAGACGTCACTTGCGGGGGACTTCGCATACTTC.

The rearrangement uses TRBV4-3 and TRBJ2-5; D perhaps matches TRBD1 (9 bases). Trimming took 0 bases from V and 7 from J, leaving 27 bases between them. CDR1 is LGHNA and CDR2 is YSLEER in the germline V gene. The CDR3 loop spans 19 amino acids. The CDR3 loop is CASSQEGSGGQGGRRTQYF. The DNA of the CDR3 is TGCGCCAGCAGCCAAGAGGGAAGCGGGGGACAGGGTGGTCGGAGGACCCAGTACTTC.

The V call is TRBV5-1, the J call TRBJ2-3, with TRBD2 matching over 9 bases. The CDR3 is made up of 16 amino acids. Germline V gene lookup returns CDR1 SGHRS and CDR2 YFSETQ. Losses at the gene ends were 3 bases for V and 1 base for J; bases not matched to a gene: 6. CDR3 in DNA: TGCGCCAGCAGCTCGGCGGGGGGGTTCCGCACAGATACGCAGTATTTT. It specifies CASSSAGGFRTDTQYF. The entire variable domain, with the rest obtained from reference TRBV5-1 and TRBJ2-3, is as follows: KAGVTQTPRYLIKTRGQQVTLSCSPISGHRSVSWYQQTPGQGLQFLFEYFSETQRNKGNFPGRFSGRQFSNSRSEMNVSTLELGDSALYLCASSSAGGFRTDTQYFGPGTRLTVL.

The rearrangement links TRBV7-9 to TRBJ2-1; 8 nucleotides line up with TRBD2. Germline CDR1 and CDR2: SEHNR and FQNEAQ (reference sequence). The CDR3 contains 15 residues. Trimming at V came to 3 bases and at J to 2 bases, leaving 3 bases not matched to a gene. This chain's CDR3 is CASSFRGGPYNEQFF. The CDR3 coding sequence is TGTGCCAGCAGCTTTCGCGGGGGGCCCTACAATGAGCAGTTCTTC. Variable domain in full (rest from reference TRBV7-9 and TRBJ2-1): DTGVSQNPRHKITKRGQNVTFRCDPISEHNRLYWYRQTLGQGPEFLTYFQNEAQLEKSRLLSDRFSAERPKGSFSTLEIQRTEQGDSAMYLCASSFRGGPYNEQFFGPGTRLTVL.

V usage is TRBV6-5 and J usage is TRBJ1-1; D may be TRBD1 (6 bases). The CDR3 is made up of 13 amino acids. CDR1 and CDR2 (germline): MNHEY, SVGAGI. V lost 3 bases, J lost 6 bases, and 11 bases lay in between. The CDR3 is CASSYQGSPEAFF. In nucleotides, the CDR3 is TGTGCCAGCAGTTATCAGGGGTCCCCTGAAGCTTTCTTT.